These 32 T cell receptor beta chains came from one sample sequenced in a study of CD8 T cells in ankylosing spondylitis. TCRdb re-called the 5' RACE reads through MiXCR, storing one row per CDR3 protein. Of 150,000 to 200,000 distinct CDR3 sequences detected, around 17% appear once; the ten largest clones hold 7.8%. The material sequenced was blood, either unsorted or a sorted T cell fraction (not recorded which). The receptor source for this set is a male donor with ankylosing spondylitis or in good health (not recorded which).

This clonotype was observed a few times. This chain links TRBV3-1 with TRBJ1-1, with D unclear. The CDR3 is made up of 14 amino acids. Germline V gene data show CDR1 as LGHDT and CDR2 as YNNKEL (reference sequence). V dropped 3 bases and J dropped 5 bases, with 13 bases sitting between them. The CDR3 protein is CASSQQQRGTEAFF. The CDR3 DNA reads TGTGCCAGCAGCCAGCAACAGAGAGGTACTGAAGCTTTCTTT.

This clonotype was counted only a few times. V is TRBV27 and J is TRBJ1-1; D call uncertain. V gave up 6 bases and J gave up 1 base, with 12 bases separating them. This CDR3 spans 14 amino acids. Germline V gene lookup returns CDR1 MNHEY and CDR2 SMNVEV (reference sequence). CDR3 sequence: CASRSRRRNTEAFF. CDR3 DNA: TGTGCCAGCAGATCCCGCAGGCGGAACACTGAAGCTTTCTTT.

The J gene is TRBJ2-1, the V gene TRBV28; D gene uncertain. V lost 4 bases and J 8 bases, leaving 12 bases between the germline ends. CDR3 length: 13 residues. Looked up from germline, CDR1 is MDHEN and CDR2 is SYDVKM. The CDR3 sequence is CASSSSVADEQFF. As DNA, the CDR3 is TGTGCCAGCAGTTCCAGCGTGGCAGATGAGCAGTTCTTC.

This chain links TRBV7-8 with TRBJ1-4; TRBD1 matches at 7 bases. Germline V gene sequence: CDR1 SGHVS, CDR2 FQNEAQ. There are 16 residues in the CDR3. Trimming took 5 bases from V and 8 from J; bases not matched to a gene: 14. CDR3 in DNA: TGTGCCAGCAGCCCAAATCCCGGGACAGCCTCCGAAAAACTGTTTTTT. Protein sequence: CASSPNPGTASEKLFF. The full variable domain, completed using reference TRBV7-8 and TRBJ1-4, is GAGVSQSPRYKVAKRGQDVALRCDPISGHVSLFWYQQALGQGPEFLTYFQNEAQLDKSGLPSDRFFAERPEGSVSTLKIQRTQQEDSAVYLCASSPNPGTASEKLFFGSGTQLSVL.

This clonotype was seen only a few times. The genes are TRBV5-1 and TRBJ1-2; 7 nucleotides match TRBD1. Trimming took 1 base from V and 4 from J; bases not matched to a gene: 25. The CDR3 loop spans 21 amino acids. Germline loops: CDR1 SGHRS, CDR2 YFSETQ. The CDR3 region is CASSLFPSEDREKIPFYGYTF. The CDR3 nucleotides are TGCGCCAGCAGCTTGTTCCCCTCGGAAGACAGGGAGAAGATACCTTTCTATGGCTACACCTTC. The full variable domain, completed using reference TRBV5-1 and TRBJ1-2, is KAGVTQTPRYLIKTRGQQVTLSCSPISGHRSVSWYQQTPGQGLQFLFEYFSETQRNKGNFPGRFSGRQFSNSRSEMNVSTLELGDSALYLCASSLFPSEDREKIPFYGYTFGSGTRLTVV.

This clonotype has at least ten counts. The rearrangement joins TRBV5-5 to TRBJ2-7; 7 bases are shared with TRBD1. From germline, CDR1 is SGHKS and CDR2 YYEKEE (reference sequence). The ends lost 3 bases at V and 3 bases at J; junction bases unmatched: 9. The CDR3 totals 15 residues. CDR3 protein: CASSSSGTAIYEQYF. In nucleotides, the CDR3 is TGTGCCAGCAGCTCATCCGGGACAGCGATCTACGAGCAGTACTTC.

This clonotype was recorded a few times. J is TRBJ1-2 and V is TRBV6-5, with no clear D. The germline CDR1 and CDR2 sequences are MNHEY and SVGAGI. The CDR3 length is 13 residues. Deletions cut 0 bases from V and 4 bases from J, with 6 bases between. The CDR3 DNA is TGTGCCAGCAGTTACTCACGGAGCTATGGCTACACCTTC. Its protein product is CASSYSRSYGYTF.

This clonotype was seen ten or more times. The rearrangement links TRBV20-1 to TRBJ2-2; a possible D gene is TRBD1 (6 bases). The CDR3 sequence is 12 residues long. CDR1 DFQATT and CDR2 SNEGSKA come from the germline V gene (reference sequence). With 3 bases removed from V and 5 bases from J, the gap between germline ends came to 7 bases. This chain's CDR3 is CSARQGTGELFF. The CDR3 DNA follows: TGCAGTGCTAGGCAGGGGACCGGGGAGCTGTTTTTT.

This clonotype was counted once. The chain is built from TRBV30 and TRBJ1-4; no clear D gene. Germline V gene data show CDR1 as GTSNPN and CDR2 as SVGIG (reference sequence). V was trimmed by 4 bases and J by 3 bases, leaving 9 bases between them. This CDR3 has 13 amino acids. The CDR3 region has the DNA TGTGCCTGGACCCCGGGCGCTAATGAAAAACTGTTTTTT. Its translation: CAWTPGANEKLFF.

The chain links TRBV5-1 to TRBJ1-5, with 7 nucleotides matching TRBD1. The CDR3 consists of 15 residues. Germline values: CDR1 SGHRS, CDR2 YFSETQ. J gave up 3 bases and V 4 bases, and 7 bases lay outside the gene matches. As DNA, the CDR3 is TGCGCCAGCAGCGTAGGGGACAGAGACAATCAGCCCCAGCATTTT. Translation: CASSVGDRDNQPQHF.

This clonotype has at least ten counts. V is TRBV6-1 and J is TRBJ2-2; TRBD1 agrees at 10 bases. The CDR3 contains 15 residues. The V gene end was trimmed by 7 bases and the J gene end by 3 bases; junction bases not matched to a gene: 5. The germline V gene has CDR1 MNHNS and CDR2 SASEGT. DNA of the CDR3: TGTGCCAGCAACGACAGGGGGCCTGACACCGGGGAGCTGTTTTTT. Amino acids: CASNDRGPDTGELFF.

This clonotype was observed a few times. As DNA, the CDR3 is TGTGCCAGCAGTTACAGGGACAGGGTGACCGGGGAGCTGTTTTTT. This encodes CASSYRDRVTGELFF. The rearrangement uses TRBV6-5 and TRBJ2-2, with 9 bases identical to TRBD1. Per germline, CDR1 MNHEY and CDR2 SVGAGI. V gave up 2 bases and J gave up 5 bases; unmatched junction bases: 3. The CDR3 contains 15 residues.

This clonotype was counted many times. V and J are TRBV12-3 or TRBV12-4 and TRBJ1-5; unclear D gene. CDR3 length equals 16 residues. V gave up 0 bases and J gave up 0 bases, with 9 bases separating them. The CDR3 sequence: CASSLARENSNQPQHF. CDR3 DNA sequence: TGTGCCAGCAGTTTAGCCCGAGAAAATAGCAATCAGCCCCAGCATTTT.

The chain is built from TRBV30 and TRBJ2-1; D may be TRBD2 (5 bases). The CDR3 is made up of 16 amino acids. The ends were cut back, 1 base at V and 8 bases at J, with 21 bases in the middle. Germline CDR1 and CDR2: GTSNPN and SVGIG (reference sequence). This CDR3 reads CAWSDGVARIIDEQFF. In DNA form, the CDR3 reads TGTGCCTGGAGTGACGGGGTAGCTCGGATAATAGATGAGCAGTTCTTC.

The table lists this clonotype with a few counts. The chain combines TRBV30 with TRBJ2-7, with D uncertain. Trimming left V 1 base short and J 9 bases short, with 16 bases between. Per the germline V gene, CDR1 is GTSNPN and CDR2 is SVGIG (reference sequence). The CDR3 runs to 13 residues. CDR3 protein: CAWSAPGSFGQYF. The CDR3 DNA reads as TGTGCCTGGAGTGCCCCCGGGTCGTTCGGGCAGTACTTC.

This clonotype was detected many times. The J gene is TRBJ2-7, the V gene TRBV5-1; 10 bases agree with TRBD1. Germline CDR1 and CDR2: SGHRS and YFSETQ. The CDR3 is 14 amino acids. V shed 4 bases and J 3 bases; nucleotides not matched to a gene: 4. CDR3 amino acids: CASSQDRGVYEQYF. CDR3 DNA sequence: TGCGCCAGCAGCCAGGACAGGGGGGTCTACGAGCAGTACTTC.

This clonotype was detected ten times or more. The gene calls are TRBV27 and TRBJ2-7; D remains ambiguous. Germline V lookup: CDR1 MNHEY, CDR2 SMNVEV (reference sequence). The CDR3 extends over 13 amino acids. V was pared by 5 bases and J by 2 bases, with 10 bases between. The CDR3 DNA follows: TGTGCCAGCAGTCCCGCTGGTGCCTACGAGCAGTACTTC. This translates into CASSPAGAYEQYF.

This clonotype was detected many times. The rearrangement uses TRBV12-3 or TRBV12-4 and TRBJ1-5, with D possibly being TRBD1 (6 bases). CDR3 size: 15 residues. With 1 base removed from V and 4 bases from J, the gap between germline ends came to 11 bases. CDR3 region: CASSLGQAGNQPQHF. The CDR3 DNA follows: TGTGCCAGCAGTTTAGGACAGGCCGGGAATCAGCCCCAGCATTTT.

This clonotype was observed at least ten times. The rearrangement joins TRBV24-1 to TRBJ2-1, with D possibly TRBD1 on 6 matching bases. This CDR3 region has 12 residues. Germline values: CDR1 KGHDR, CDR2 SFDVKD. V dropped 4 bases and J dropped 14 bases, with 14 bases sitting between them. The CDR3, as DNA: TGTGCCACCAGTGACCACGGGCAGGGGAAGTTCTTC. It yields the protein CATSDHGQGKFF.

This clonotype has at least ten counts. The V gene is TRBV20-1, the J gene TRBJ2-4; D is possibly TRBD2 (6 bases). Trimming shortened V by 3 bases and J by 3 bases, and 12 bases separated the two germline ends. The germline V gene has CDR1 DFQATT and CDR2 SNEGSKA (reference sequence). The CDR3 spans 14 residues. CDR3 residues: CSARDRDFKNIQYF. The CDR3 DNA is TGCAGTGCTAGGGACCGGGACTTCAAAAACATTCAGTACTTC.

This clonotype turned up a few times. CDR3 loop: CASSPGQGGQPQHF. DNA of the CDR3: TGCGCCAGCAGCCCCGGACAGGGGGGTCAGCCCCAGCATTTT. The gene calls are TRBV5-1 and TRBJ1-5; 10 bases line up with TRBD1. The CDR3 consists of 14 residues. Germline V gene sequence: CDR1 SGHRS, CDR2 YFSETQ. Losses at the gene ends were 4 bases for V and 6 bases for J; bases not matched to a gene: 4.

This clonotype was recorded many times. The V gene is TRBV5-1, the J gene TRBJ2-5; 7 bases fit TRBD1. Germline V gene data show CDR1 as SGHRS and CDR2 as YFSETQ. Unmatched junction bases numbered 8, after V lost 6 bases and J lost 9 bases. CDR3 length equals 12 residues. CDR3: CASNREGGAQYF. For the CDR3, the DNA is TGCGCCAGCAATCGGGAAGGGGGCGCCCAGTACTTC.

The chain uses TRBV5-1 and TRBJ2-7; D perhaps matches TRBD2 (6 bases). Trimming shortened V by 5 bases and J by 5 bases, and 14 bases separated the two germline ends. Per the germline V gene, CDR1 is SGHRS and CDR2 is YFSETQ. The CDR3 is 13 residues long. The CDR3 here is CASRFRLVDEQYF. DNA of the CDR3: TGCGCCAGCAGATTCCGACTAGTCGACGAGCAGTACTTC. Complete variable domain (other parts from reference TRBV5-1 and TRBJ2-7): KAGVTQTPRYLIKTRGQQVTLSCSPISGHRSVSWYQQTPGQGLQFLFEYFSETQRNKGNFPGRFSGRQFSNSRSEMNVSTLELGDSALYLCASRFRLVDEQYFGPGTRLTVT.

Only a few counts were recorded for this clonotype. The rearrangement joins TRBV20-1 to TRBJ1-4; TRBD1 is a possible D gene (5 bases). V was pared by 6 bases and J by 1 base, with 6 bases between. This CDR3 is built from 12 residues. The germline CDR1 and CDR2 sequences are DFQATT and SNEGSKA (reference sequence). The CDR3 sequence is CSARVTNEKLFF. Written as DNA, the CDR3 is TGCAGTGCCAGGGTAACTAATGAAAAACTGTTTTTT.

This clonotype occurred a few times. CDR3 region: CASSEVDGYTF. DNA of the CDR3: TGTGCCAGCAGCGAAGTGGATGGCTACACCTTC. This rearrangement joins TRBV28 to TRBJ1-2; D uncertain. V lost 6 bases and J 6 bases, leaving 8 bases between the germline ends. The germline V gene has CDR1 MDHEN and CDR2 SYDVKM. This CDR3 spans 11 amino acids.

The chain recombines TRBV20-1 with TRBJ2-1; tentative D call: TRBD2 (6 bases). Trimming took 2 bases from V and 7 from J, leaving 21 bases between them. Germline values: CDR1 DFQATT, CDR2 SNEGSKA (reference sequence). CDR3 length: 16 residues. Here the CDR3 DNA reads TGCAGTGCTAGAAACAATGACCTGCCTGGGGGGAATGAGCAGTTCTTC. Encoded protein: CSARNNDLPGGNEQFF.

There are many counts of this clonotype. This chain's CDR3 is CSAPKPGGDTIYF. Written as DNA, the CDR3 is TGCAGTGCTCCAAAACCCGGGGGGGACACCATATATTTT. V and J are TRBV20-1 and TRBJ1-3; D is possibly TRBD1 (5 bases). V lost 5 bases and J 8 bases, leaving 16 bases between the germline ends. The CDR3 length is 13 residues. Germline CDR1 DFQATT, CDR2 SNEGSKA (reference sequence).

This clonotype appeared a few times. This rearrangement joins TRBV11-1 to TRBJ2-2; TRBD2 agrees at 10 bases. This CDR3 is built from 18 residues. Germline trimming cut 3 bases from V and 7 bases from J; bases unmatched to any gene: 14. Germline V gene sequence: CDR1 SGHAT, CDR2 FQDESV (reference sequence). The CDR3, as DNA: TGTGCCAGCAGCTTCGTCCTGGTGCTAGCGGGAGAAGGCGGGGAGCTGTTTTTT. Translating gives CASSFVLVLAGEGGELFF.

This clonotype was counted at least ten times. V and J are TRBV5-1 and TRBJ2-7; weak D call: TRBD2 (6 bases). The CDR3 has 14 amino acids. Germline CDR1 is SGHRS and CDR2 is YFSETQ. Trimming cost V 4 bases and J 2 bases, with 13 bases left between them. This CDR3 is CASSGGGEPYEQYF. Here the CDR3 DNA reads TGCGCCAGCAGCGGAGGAGGGGAGCCCTACGAGCAGTACTTC.

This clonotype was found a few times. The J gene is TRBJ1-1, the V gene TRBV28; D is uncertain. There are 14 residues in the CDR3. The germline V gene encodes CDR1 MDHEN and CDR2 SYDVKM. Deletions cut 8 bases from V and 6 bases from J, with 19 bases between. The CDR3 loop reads CASGRVRTSAEAFF. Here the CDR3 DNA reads TGTGCCAGCGGCCGGGTCAGAACGTCCGCTGAAGCTTTCTTT.

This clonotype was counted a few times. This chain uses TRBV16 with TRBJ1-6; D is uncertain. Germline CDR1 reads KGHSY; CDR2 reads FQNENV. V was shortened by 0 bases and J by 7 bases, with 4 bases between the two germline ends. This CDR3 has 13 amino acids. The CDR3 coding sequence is TGTGCCAGCAGCCAATCCGAAAATTCACCCCTCCACTTT. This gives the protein CASSQSENSPLHF.

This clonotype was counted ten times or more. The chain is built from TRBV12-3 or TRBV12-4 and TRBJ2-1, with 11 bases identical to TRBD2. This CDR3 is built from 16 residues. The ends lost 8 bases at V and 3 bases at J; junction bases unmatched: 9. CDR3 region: CASALAGTSGYNEQFF. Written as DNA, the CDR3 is TGTGCCAGCGCCCTAGCCGGGACTAGCGGCTACAATGAGCAGTTCTTC.